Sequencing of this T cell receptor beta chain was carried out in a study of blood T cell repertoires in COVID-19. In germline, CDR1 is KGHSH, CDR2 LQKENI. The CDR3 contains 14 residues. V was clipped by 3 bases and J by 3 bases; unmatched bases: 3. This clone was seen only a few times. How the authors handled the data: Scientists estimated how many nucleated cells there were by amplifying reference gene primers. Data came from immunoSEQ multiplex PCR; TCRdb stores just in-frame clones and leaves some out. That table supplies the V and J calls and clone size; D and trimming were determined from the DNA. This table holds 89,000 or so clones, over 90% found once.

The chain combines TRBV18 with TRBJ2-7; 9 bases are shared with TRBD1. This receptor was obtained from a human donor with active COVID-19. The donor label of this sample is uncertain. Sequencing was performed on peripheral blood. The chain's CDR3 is CASSPTGGVYEQYF. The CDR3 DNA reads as TGTGCCAGCTCACCGACAGGGGGGGTCTACGAGCAGTACTTC. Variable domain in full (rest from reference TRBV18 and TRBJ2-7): NAGVMQNPRHLVRRRGQEARLRCSPMKGHSHVYWYRQLPEEGLKFMVYLQKENIIDESGMPKERFSAEFPKEGPSILRIQQVVRGDSAAYFCASSPTGGVYEQYFGPGTRLTVT.